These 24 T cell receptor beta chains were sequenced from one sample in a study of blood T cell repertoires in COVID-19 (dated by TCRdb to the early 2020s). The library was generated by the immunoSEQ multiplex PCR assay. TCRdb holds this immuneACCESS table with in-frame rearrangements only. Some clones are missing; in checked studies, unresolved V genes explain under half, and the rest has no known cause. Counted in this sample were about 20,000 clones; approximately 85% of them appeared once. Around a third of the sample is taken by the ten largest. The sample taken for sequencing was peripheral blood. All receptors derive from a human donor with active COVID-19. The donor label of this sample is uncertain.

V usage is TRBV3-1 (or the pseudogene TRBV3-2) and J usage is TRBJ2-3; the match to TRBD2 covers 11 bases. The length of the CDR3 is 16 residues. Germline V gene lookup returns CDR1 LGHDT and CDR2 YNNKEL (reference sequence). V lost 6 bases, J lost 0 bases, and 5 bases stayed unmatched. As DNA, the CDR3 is TGTGCCAGCAGTTTGAGACTAGCGGGGAGCACAGATACGCAGTATTTT. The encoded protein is CASSLRLAGSTDTQYF.

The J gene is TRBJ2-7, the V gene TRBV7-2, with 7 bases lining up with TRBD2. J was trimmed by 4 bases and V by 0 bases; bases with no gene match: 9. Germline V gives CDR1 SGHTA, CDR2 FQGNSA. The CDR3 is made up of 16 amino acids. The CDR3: CASSLAILGGRYEQYF. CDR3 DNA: TGTGCCAGCAGCTTAGCGATCCTGGGGGGGAGGTACGAGCAGTACTTC.

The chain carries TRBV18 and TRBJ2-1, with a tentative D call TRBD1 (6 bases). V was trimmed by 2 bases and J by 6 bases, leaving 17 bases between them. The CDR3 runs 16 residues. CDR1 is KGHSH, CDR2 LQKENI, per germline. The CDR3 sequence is CASSPKTHTGLNEQFF. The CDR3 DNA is TGTGCCAGCTCACCAAAGACACACACAGGGCTCAATGAGCAGTTCTTC.

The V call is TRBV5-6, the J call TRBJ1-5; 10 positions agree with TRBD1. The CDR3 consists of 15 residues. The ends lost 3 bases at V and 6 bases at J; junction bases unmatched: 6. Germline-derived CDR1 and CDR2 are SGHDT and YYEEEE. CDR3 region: CASSYDRGLGQPQHF. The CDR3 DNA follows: TGTGCCAGCAGCTATGACAGGGGGCTCGGTCAGCCCCAGCATTTT.

The CDR3, as DNA: TGTGCCAGCAGCCAGTGGGGAGGGGTGGGTGAAGCTTTCTTT. The encoded protein is CASSQWGGVGEAFF. V gene TRBV28 combines with J gene TRBJ1-1, with D tentatively TRBD1 (5 bases). The V end lost 6 bases, the J end lost 7 bases, and 18 bases lay between the germline ends. The CDR3 is made up of 14 amino acids. Looked up from germline, CDR1 is MDHEN and CDR2 is SYDVKM.

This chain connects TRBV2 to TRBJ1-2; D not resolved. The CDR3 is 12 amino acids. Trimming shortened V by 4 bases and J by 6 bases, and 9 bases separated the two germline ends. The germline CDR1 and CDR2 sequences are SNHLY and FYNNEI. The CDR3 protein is CASSASRNGYTF. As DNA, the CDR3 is TGTGCCAGCAGTGCTAGCAGGAATGGCTACACCTTC.

The chain's CDR3 is CASSLVGDYQETQYF. The CDR3 DNA sequence: TGCGCCAGCAGCTTGGTGGGGGACTACCAAGAGACCCAGTACTTC. The chain carries TRBV5-1 and TRBJ2-5; D might be TRBD2 (6 bases). Between the trimmed V and J ends, which lost 0 bases and 0 bases, there was a span of 9 bases. The CDR3 extends over 15 amino acids. The germline V gene has CDR1 SGHRS and CDR2 YFSETQ.

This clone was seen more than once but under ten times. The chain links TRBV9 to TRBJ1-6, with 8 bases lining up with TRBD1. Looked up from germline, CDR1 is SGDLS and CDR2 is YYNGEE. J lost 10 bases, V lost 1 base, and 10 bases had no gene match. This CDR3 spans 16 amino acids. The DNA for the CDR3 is TGTGCCAGCAGCGTACAGGGGGCGGATGGAGGGTCACCCCTCCACTTT. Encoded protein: CASSVQGADGGSPLHF.

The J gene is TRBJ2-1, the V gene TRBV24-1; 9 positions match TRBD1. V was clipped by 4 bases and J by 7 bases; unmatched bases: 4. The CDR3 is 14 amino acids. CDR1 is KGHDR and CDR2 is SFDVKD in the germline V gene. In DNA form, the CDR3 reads TGTGCCACCAGTGACCCGACAGGGGGTAATGAGCAGTTCTTC. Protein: CATSDPTGGNEQFF.

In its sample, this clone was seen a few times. CDR3 sequence reads: CASSQGVSDRDSNTGELFF. The CDR3 DNA reads TGTGCCAGCAGCCAAGGAGTCTCGGACAGGGATTCGAACACCGGGGAGCTGTTTTTT. The chain has TRBV4-2 and TRBJ2-2, with 8 nucleotides matching TRBD1. In germline, CDR1 is LGHNA, CDR2 YNFKEQ. The CDR3 runs 19 residues. Trimming at V came to 1 base and at J to 0 bases, leaving 10 bases not matched to a gene.

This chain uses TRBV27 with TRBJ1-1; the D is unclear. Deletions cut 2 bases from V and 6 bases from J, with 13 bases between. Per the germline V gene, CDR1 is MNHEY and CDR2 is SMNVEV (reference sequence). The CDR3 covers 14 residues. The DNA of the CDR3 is TGTGCCAGCAGTTTAGGAGGGAGTGGCGCTGAAGCTTTCTTT. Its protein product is CASSLGGSGAEAFF.

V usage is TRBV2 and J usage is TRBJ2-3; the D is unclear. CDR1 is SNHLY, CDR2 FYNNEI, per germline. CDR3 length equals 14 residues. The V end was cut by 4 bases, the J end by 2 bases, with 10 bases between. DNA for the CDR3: TGTGCCAGCAGTGGGCCCACGATCACAGATACGCAGTATTTT. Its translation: CASSGPTITDTQYF.

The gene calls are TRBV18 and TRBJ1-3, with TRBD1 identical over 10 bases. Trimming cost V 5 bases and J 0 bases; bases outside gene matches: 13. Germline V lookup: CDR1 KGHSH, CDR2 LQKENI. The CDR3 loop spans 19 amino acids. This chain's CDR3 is CASSTATGGSRASGNTIYF. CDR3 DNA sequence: TGTGCCAGCTCAACGGCGACAGGGGGCTCCCGGGCCTCTGGAAACACCATATATTTT. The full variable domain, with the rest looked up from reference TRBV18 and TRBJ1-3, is NAGVMQNPRHLVRRRGQEARLRCSPMKGHSHVYWYRQLPEEGLKFMVYLQKENIIDESGMPKERFSAEFPKEGPSILRIQQVVRGDSAAYFCASSTATGGSRASGNTIYFGEGSWLTVV.

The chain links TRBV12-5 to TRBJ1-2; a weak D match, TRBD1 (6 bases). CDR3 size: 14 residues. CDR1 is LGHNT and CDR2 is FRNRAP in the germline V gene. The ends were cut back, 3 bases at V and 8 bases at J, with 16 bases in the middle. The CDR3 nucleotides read TGTGCTAGTGGTTTAACCCCAGGGGCGAGGGGCTACACCTTC. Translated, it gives CASGLTPGARGYTF.

CDR3 DNA sequence: TGCGCCAGCAGTCAATCAAAGCTAGCGGGCCGACCTAGCACAGATACGCAGTATTTT. Its translation is CASSQSKLAGRPSTDTQYF. V is TRBV23-1 and J is TRBJ2-3, with 8 bases identical to TRBD2. TRBV23-1 qualifies as an ORF whose function is uncertain. The V segment lost 0 bases and the J segment 0 bases; nucleotides outside the gene matches: 11. The CDR3 consists of 19 residues.

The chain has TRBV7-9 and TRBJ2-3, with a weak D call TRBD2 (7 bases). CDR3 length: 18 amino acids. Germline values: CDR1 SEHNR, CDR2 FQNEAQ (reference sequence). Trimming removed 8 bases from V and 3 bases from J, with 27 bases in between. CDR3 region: CASRGETGGGPGTDTQYF. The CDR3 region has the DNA TGTGCCAGCCGGGGCGAAACTGGCGGGGGCCCCGGGACAGATACGCAGTATTTT. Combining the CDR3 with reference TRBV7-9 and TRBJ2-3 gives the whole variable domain DTGVSQNPRHKITKRGQNVTFRCDPISEHNRLYWYRQTLGQGPEFLTYFQNEAQLEKSRLLSDRFSAERPKGSFSTLEIQRTEQGDSAMYLCASRGETGGGPGTDTQYFGPGTRLTVL.

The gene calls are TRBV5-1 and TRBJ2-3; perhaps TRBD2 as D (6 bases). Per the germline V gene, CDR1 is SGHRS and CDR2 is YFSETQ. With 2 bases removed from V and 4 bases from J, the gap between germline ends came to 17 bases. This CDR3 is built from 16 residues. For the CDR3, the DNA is TGCGCCAGCAGCTTAATACGGCAGGGAGGCCCAGATACGCAGTATTTT. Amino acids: CASSLIRQGGPDTQYF.

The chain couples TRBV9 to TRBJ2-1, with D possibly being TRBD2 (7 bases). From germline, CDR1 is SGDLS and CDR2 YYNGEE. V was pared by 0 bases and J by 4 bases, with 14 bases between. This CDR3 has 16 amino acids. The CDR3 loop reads CASSVEAGGLYNEQFF. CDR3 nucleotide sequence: TGTGCCAGCAGCGTAGAAGCCGGGGGGCTGTACAATGAGCAGTTCTTC.

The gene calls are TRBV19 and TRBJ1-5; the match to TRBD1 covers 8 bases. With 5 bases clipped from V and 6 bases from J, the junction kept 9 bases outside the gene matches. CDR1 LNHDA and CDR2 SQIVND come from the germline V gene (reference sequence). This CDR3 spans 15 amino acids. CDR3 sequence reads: CASSARGQGRQPQHF. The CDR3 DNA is TGTGCCAGTAGTGCCCGCGGACAGGGTCGTCAGCCCCAGCATTTT.

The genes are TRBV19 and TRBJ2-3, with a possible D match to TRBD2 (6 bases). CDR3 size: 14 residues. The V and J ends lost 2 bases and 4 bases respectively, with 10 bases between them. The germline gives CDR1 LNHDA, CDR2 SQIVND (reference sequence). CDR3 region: CASSILTSPDTQYF. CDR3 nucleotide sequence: TGTGCCAGTAGTATACTCACTAGCCCAGATACGCAGTATTTT.

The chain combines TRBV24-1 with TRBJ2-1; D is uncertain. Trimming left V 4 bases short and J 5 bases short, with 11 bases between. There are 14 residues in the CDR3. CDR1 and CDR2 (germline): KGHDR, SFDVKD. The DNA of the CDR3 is TGTGCCACCAGTGAACGAGGCGGAGACAATGAGCAGTTCTTC. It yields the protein CATSERGGDNEQFF.

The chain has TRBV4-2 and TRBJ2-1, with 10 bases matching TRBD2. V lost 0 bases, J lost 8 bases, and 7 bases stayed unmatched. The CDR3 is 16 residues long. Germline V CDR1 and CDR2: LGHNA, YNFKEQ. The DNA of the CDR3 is TGTGCCAGCAGCCAAGAGAAGAGCGGGGGGGGCGATGAGCAGTTCTTC. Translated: CASSQEKSGGGDEQFF.

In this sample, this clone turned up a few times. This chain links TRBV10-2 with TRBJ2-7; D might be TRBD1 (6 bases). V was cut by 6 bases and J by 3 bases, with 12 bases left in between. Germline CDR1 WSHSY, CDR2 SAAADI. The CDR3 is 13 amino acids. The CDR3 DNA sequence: TGCGCCAGCAGGTCCTGGACAGTCTACGAGCAGTACTTC. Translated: CASRSWTVYEQYF.

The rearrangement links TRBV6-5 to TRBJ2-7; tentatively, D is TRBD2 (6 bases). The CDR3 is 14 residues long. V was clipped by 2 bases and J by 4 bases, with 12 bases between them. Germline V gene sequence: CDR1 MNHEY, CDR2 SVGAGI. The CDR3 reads CASSYRGEQYEQYF. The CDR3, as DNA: TGTGCCAGCAGTTACCGCGGGGAACAATACGAGCAGTACTTC.